The sequence of this T cell receptor (beta chain) was determined in a study of cytomegalovirus exposure and HLA in healthy donors (dated by TCRdb to the late 2010s). For the study in its entirety: An earlier analysis of about 530 of the donors reported approximately 280 Gb of sequence data and 90 million to 120 million unique TCR beta sequences obtained from about 179 million T cells. Across 398 genotyped donors of the cohort, an average of roughly 230,000 unique TCR beta nucleotide sequences per donor were sequenced, and roughly a sixth of those sequences were non-productive. The study profiled the T cell repertoires of approximately 700 subjects by immunosequencing and related them to cytomegalovirus serostatus. An early release that covered some 640 HLA-typed donors contained around 330 gigabases of sequencing data and approximately 85 million unique TCR sequences. An earlier analysis of about 600 of the donors used high-throughput TCR beta sequencing to judge whether each TCR beta V gene segment behaved as functional or pseudogenic. In addition to the first cohort of several hundred subjects, a separate validation cohort of 130 or so different subjects was used. In a later genetic analysis, genome-wide SNP genotypes for about 55% of the roughly 700 donors were used, and that subset was treated as a discovery cohort. The aim of the study was to test whether cataloging public T cell receptors could identify signatures of past pathogen exposure. Rather than using new phenotypic data, the later analysis identified candidate immune exposures from TCR beta sequences and from how often those sequences occurred across donors. A later analysis re-analyzed previously published TCR beta repertoires from several hundred donors and added high-resolution HLA genotyping to study TCR occurrence patterns. To predict cytomegalovirus infection status, the study combined high-throughput TCR immunosequencing, statistical association of individual TCRs with disease status, and machine learning. Every discovery cohort repertoire had been produced on one sequencing platform. Typing coverage varied by locus: roughly 620-640 donors for A, B, C, DRB1 and DQB1; approximately 520 for DQA1; 600 to 610 for DPA1; roughly 470 for DPB1. Of the 300 to 400 genotyped donors, about 80% fell in the genetic ancestry cluster associated with self-reported Caucasian donors. Class I and class II HLA loci were covered by the typing at four-digit resolution. Donor age, sex, ethnicity and CMV serostatus were collected together with the repertoire data. Because of strong linkage in the cohort, four to six DR-DQ haplotypes were treated as single units for association and clustering.

The cohort consisted of approximately 670 healthy bone marrow donors. At the time of sampling, every cohort member was nominally healthy, though immune exposures that went unrecorded were likely present. The donor tested CMV seronegative, placing the donor among the approximately 400 seronegative members of the cohort. Each donor provided a peripheral blood sample, and peripheral blood mononuclear cells were used for TCR beta sequencing. The Qiagen DNeasy Blood Extraction Kit was used to extract genomic DNA from the blood cell samples. Findings and caveats that apply to the study as a whole: Because counts were too low, 15 to 20 rarely observed V segments, including chromosome 9 orphons, were excluded from the earlier analysis of several hundred of the donors. A later genetic analysis associated a missense DCLRE1C variant with V-gene and J-gene trimming of TCR beta chains, and an independent cohort replicated the association. Most TCR sequences were observed very rarely across donors, whereas some public TCRs were present in many individuals. According to a later analysis, parvovirus B19, influenza, CMV and Epstein-Barr virus appeared linked to several top co-occurrence clusters. CMV serostatus was the only immune exposure information available for the cohort. Because HLA typing was missing for some donors at each locus, association tests included only the typed subset. A later genetic analysis reported fewer N-insertions in productive TCRs among donors in an Asian-associated ancestry cluster than the roughly 700-donor mean. Correlated functional status among segregating V segments might be attributable to linkage disequilibrium, but an unknown experimental factor could not be ruled out. In both the original and validation cohorts, the classifier was reported to diagnose cytomegalovirus status with high specificity and sensitivity. Three of the identified cytomegalovirus-associated TCR beta chains were confirmed in vitro to be specific for cytomegalovirus antigens. Roughly uniform sequencing depth across donors was assumed in presence/absence analyses, although this assumption may not hold. An earlier analysis of some 590 of the donors showed that most TCR beta V segments appeared in productive rearrangements either about 87% or about 30% of the time, which broadly matched IMGT annotations. Some IMGT-functional V segments, including TRBV6-2 and TRBV6-3, could not be told apart with the 87-base-pair reads, so those segments were excluded. At a false discovery rate of 0.05, a later analysis linked roughly 17,000 TCR beta sequences to specific HLA alleles. A further reported finding was that TCR beta sequences accurately predicted the HLA-A and HLA-B alleles for most subjects in the first cohort. In the study, 164 TCR beta chains were listed as associated with cytomegalovirus. Only TCR beta chains were sequenced in this cohort, and the absence of alpha or paired-chain data limited detectable features. In a later analysis, most CMV-associated TCR beta chains were found to appear HLA-restricted, with HLA associations seemingly driven largely by CMV exposure. Assigning TCR associations to individual alleles was difficult when HLA alleles, especially DR and DQ, strongly co-occurred. In a later analysis, TCR association rates were found to vary across HLA loci, with the most associated TCRs seen for DRB1 alleles and the fewest for HLA-C alleles. The authors suggested that the approach could potentially be generalized to other disease states and immunological phenotypes. The sequencing pipeline was judged likely to have produced a cluster of highly shared sequence variants as a technical artifact. In a later analysis, HLA-associated TCR beta chains showed more clonal expansion and lower generation probabilities than non-associated chains that were equally common.

Comment on this clone: Its antigen is still unknown. No base-level quality is on record; no much larger clone is a single base apart.

The CDR3 runs 15 residues from the cysteine to the phenylalanine. Only the CDR3 portion is preserved as DNA: 45 bases, with reading frame beginning at the first base. The CDR1 and CDR2 encoded by the germline V gene are SGHTA and FQGNSA. V and J are trimmed by 2 bases and 3 bases, and the gene matches miss 4 bases of the junction. Preparation of the library involved the immunoSEQ multiplex PCR assay. The multiplex PCR relied on a mix of 60 forward primers for TCR Vbeta segments and 13 reverse primers for TCR Jbeta segments. The CDR3 region of rearranged TCR beta genes was amplified from genomic DNA with a multiplex PCR assay. On the Illumina HiSeq System, the amplified TCR beta libraries were sequenced as 87-base-pair reads. As for how the authors treated the data: In a later analysis, tens of millions of unique TCR beta chains were counted across the 666 repertoires, and some 10 million of these chains were shared by at least two donors. Raw reads were error-corrected and collapsed into unique sequences with a nearest-neighbor algorithm that merged closely related sequences to remove PCR and sequencing errors. Alignment of CDR3 sequences to IMGT reference sequences was used to assign V, D and J gene segments. For a sequence to be retained, a match of at least six nucleotides was required to both a V gene segment and a J gene segment. A rearrangement counted as productive if the CDR3 had no stop codons and remained in frame with V and J, and every other rearrangement counted as non-productive. CDR3 was defined according to IMGT convention as the region running from the second conserved V-encoded cysteine to the conserved J-encoded phenylalanine. The earlier analysis of 500 to 600 of the donors excluded sequences that lacked an unambiguous match to a single V gene segment. In an earlier analysis of around 600 of the donors, V segments were called functional above 56.7% productive rearrangements and were called segregating when the between-donor standard deviation exceeded 5%. To diagnose cytomegalovirus status from the catalog of TCR beta chain sequences, a statistical classification framework was built. In a later analysis, V and J genes were assigned by comparing TCR nucleotide sequences against IMGT/GENE-DB human TR gene sequences. Using the TCRdist pipeline, a later analysis assigned CDR3 sequences along with most-parsimonious VDJ recombination scenarios. In a later analysis, each TCR beta chain was defined by its CDR3 amino acid sequence together with its V-gene family, and reads without a unique V-gene family were excluded. In a later analysis, several hundred highly shared, low-generation-probability nucleotide sequences were removed to address suspected cross-contamination and a sequencing artifact. For each public chain, a later analysis derived a clonal expansion index from normalized ranks of inferred template counts within each repertoire. In a later analysis, generation probabilities were computed using a VDJ recombination model fitted to out-of-frame rearrangements, and the results were checked against IGoR. In a later analysis, hypergeometric tests were used to score TCR-TCR, TCR-HLA and TCR-CMV co-occurrence, with a repertoire-size bias correction applied to TCR pairs. A later analysis estimated false discovery rates by permuting HLA or CMV assignments 20 times. In a later analysis, co-occurring TCRs were grouped with DBSCAN, and TCRdist sequence similarity was added when clustering was performed within HLA-allele-positive subsets. Co-occurrence clustering excluded repertoires with fewer than 30,000 or more than 120,000 public chains, plus five with anomalous nucleotide sharing. Held by TCRdb, this immuneACCESS table contains in-frame sequences only and omits some clones. Under half of the omission traces to an unresolved V gene where checked; the cause of the rest is unknown. V, J and clone size reflect that table, while D and trimming were determined from the DNA. The sample includes 50,000 to 75,000 clones, with 80% observed a single time. 3.5% to 4% of the sample belongs to the ten largest clones.

The sequencing sample was made of PBMCs. The sequence was obtained from a woman aged 40 to 49 in good health and CMV-seronegative. This sequence uses TRBV7-2 and TRBJ1-3, with TRBD1 identical over 7 junction bases. Here is the DNA: TGTGCCAGCAGCTTATCCGGGACAGTTGGAAACACCATATATTTT. It translates to CASSLSGTVGNTIYF.